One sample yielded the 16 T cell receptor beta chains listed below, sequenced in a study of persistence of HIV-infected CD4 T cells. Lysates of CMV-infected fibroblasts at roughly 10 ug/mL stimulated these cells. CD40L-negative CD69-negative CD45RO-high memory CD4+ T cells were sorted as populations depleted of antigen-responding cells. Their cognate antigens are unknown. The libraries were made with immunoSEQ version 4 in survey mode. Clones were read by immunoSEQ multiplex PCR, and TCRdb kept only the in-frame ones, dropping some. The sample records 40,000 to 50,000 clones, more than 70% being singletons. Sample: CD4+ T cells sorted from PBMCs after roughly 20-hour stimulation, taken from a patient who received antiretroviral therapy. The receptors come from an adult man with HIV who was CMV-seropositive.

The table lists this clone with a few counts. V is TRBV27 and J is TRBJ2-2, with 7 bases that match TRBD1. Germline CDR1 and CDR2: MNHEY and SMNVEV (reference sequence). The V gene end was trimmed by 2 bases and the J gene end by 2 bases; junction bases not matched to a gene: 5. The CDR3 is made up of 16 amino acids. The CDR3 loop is CASSLIGGFNTGELFF. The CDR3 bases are TGTGCCAGCAGTTTAATAGGGGGCTTTAACACCGGGGAGCTGTTTTTT.

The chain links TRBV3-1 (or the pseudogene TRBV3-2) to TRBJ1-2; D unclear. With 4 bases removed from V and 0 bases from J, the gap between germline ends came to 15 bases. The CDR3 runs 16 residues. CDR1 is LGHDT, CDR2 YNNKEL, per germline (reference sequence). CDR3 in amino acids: CASSRTRSWTNYGYTF. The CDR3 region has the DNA TGTGCCAGCAGCCGGACTCGAAGTTGGACTAACTATGGCTACACCTTC.

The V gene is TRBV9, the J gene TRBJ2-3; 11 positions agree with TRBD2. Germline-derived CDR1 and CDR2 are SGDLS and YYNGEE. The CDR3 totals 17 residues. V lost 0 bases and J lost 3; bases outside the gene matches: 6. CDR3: CASSVDPSGGFTDTQYF. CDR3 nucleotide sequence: TGTGCCAGCAGCGTAGACCCTAGCGGGGGGTTTACAGATACGCAGTATTTT.

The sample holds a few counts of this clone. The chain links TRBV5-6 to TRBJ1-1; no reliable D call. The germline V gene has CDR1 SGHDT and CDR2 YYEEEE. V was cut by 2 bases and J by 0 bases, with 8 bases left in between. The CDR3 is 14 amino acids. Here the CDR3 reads CASSFERLNTEAFF. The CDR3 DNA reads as TGTGCCAGCAGCTTCGAACGGTTGAACACTGAAGCTTTCTTT.

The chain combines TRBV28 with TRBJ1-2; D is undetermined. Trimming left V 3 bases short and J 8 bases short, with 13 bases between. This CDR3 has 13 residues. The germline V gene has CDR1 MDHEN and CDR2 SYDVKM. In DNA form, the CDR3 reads TGTGCCAGCAGTTTGAGTCCCGAGGAGGGCTACACCTTC. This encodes CASSLSPEEGYTF.

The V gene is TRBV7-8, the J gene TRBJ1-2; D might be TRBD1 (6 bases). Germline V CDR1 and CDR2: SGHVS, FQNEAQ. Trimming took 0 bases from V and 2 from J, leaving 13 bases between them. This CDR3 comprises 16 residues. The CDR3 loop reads CASSLAGTSENYGYTF. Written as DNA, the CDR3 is TGTGCCAGCAGCTTAGCCGGGACATCCGAGAACTATGGCTACACCTTC.

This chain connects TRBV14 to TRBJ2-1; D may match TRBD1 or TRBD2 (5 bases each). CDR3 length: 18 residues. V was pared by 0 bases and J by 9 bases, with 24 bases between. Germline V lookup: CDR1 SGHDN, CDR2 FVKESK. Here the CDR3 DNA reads TGTGCCAGCAGCCAAGATAAGCGTCAGGCTAGTGTTGGGGGTGAGCAGTTCTTC. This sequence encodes CASSQDKRQASVGGEQFF. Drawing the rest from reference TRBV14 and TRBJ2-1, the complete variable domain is EAGVTQFPSHSVIEKGQTVTLRCDPISGHDNLYWYRRVMGKEIKFLLHFVKESKQDESGMPNNRFLAERTGGTYSTLKVQPAELEDSGVYFCASSQDKRQASVGGEQFFGPGTRLTVL.

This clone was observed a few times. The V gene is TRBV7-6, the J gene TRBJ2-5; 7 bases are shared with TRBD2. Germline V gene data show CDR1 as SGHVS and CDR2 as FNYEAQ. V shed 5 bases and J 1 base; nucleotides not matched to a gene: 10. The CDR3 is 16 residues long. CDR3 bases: TGTGCCAGCAGCCTAATACGAAGCGGGATCCAAGAGACCCAGTACTTC. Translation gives CASSLIRSGIQETQYF.

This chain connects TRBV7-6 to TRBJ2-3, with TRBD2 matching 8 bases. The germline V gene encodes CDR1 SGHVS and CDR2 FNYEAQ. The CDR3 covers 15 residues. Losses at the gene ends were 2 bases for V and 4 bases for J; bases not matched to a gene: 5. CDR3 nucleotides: TGTGCCAGCAGCTTAACGGGGGGGCTGTCAGATACGCAGTATTTT. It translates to CASSLTGGLSDTQYF.

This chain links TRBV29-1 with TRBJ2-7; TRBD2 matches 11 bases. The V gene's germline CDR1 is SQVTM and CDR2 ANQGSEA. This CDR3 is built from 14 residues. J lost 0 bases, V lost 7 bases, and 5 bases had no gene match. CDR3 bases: TGCAGCGCGACGGGACTAGCGGCCTCCTACGAGCAGTACTTC. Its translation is CSATGLAASYEQYF.

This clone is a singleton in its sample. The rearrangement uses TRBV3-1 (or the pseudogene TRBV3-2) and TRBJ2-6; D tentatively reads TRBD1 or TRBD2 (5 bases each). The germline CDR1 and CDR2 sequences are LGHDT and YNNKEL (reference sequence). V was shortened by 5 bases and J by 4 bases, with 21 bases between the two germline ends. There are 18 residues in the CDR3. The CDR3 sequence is CASSSGGRDVRGANVLTF. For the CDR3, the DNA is TGTGCCAGCAGCTCCGGAGGCAGGGACGTCCGGGGGGCCAACGTCCTGACTTTC.

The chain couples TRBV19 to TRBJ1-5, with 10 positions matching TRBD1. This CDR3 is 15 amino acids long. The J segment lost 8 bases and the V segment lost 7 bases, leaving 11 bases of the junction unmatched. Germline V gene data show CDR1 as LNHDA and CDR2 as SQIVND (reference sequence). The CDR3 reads CASTGTGVRLEPQHF. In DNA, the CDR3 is TGTGCCAGTACAGGGACAGGGGTCCGCCTAGAGCCCCAGCATTTT.

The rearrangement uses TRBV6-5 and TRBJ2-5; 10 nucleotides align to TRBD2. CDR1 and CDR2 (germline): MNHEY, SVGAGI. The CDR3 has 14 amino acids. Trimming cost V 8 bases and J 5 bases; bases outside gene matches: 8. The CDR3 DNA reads TGTGCCAGCTTAGCGGGAGGTGGACGGGAGACCCAGTACTTC. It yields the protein CASLAGGGRETQYF.

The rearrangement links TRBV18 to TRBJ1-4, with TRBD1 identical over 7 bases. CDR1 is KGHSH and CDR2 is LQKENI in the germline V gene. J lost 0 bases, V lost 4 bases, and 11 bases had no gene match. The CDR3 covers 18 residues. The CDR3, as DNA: TGTGCCAGCTCACAGGGGGCCTTCAGTCTTGCAACTAATGAAAAACTGTTTTTT. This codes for CASSQGAFSLATNEKLFF. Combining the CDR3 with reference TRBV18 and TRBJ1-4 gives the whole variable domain NAGVMQNPRHLVRRRGQEARLRCSPMKGHSHVYWYRQLPEEGLKFMVYLQKENIIDESGMPKERFSAEFPKEGPSILRIQQVVRGDSAAYFCASSQGAFSLATNEKLFFGSGTQLSVL.

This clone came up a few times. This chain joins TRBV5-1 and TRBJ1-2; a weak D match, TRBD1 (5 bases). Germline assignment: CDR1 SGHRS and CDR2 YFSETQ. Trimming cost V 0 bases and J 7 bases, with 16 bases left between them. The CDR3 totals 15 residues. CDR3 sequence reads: CASSLGQGSYGGYTF. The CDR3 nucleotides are TGCGCCAGCAGCTTGGGGCAGGGATCTTACGGTGGCTACACCTTC. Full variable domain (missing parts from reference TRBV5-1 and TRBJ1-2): KAGVTQTPRYLIKTRGQQVTLSCSPISGHRSVSWYQQTPGQGLQFLFEYFSETQRNKGNFPGRFSGRQFSNSRSEMNVSTLELGDSALYLCASSLGQGSYGGYTFGSGTRLTVV.

The CDR3 bases are TGTGCCAGCAGTCGGACAGATTTTGCTTTCTTT. As protein: CASSRTDFAFF. The chain recombines TRBV12-3 or TRBV12-4 with TRBJ1-1; D may be TRBD1 (6 bases). The CDR3 sequence is 11 residues long. The V end was cut by 5 bases, the J end by 11 bases, with 12 bases between.